This T cell receptor beta chain came from a study of OX40 agonist ivuxolimab in advanced cancers. Method: immunoSEQ multiplex PCR; TCRdb's copy keeps in-frame clones and lacks some. Of roughly 100,000 clones listed, 80% to 95% were seen once; the top ten hold 3.4%. The CDR3 is 14 amino acids. In germline, CDR1 is SGHAT, CDR2 FQNNGV. The V segment lost 4 bases and the J segment 3 bases; nucleotides outside the gene matches: 6. The sequenced sample was CD4+ or CD8+ T cells sorted from blood, obtained in a trial of the OX40 agonist ivuxolimab. The chain is built from TRBV11-2 and TRBJ2-7; 7 bases fit TRBD2. The receptor was derived from an adult with an advanced solid tumor such as melanoma, head and neck, liver or kidney cancer. CDR3 in amino acids: CASSYSGVSYEQYF. The CDR3 bases are TGTGCCAGCAGCTACAGCGGGGTCAGCTACGAGCAGTACTTC.